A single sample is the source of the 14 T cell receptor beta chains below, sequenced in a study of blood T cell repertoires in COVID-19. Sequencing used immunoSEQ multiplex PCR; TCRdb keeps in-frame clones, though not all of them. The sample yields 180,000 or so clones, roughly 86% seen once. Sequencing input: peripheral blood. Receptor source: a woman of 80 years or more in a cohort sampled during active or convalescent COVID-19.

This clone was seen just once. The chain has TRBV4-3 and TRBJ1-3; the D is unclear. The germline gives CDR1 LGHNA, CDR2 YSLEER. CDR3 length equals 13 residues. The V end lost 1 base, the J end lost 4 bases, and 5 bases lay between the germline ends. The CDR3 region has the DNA TGCGCCAGCAGCCAAGTCTTAGGAAACACCATATATTTT. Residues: CASSQVLGNTIYF.

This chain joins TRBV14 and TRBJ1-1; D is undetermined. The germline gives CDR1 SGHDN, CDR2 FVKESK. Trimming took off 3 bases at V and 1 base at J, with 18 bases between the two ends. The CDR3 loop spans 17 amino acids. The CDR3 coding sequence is TGTGCCAGCAGCCACACCCACCGAATCAGGCAGAACACTGAAGCTTTCTTT. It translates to CASSHTHRIRQNTEAFF.

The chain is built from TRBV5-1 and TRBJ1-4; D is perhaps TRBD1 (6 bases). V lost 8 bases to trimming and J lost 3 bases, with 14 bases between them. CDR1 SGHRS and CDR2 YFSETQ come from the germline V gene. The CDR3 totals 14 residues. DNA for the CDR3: TGCGCCAGTAGAGAACAGGGCCCTAATGAAAAACTGTTTTTT. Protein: CASREQGPNEKLFF.

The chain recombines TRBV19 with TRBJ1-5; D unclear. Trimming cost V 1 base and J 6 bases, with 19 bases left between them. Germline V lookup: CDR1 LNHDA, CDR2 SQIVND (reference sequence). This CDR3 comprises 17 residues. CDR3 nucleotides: TGTGCCAGTAGTATAGTGTGGGTTGCGGGGAAAGGTCAGCCCCAGCATTTT. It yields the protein CASSIVWVAGKGQPQHF. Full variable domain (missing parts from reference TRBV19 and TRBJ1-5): DGGITQSPKYLFRKEGQNVTLSCEQNLNHDAMYWYRQDPGQGLRLIYYSQIVNDFQKGDIAEGYSVSREKKESFPLTVTSAQKNPTAFYLCASSIVWVAGKGQPQHFGDGTRLSIL.

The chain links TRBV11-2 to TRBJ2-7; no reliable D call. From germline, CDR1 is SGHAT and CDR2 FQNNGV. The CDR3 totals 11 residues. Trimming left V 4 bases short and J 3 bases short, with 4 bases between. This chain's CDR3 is CASSSRYEQYF. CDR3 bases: TGTGCCAGCAGCTCCCGCTACGAGCAGTACTTC.

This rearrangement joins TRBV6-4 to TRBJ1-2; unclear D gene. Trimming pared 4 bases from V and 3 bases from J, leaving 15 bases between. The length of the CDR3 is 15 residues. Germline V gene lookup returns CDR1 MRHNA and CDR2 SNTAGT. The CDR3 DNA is TGTGCCAGCAGTGTCACGATCGGGAACCACTATGGCTACACCTTC. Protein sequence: CASSVTIGNHYGYTF.

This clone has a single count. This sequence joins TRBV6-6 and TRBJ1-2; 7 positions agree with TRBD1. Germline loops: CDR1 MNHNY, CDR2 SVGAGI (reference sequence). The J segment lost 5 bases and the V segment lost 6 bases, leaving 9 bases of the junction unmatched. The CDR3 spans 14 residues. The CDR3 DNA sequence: TGTGCCAGCAGCCCTACCGGACAGGTTTATGGCTACACCTTC. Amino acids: CASSPTGQVYGYTF.

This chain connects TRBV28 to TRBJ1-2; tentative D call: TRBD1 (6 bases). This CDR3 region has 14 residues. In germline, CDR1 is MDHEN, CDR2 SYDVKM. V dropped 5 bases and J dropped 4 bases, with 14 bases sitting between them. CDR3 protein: CASSPADRAYGYTF. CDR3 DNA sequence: TGTGCCAGCAGTCCAGCGGACAGAGCCTATGGCTACACCTTC.

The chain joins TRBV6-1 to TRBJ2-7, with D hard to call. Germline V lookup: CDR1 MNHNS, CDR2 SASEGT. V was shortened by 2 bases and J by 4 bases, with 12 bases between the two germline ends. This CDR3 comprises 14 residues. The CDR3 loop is CASSEWQLEYEQYV. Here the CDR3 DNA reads TGTGCCAGCAGTGAATGGCAGCTGGAGTACGAGCAGTACGTC.

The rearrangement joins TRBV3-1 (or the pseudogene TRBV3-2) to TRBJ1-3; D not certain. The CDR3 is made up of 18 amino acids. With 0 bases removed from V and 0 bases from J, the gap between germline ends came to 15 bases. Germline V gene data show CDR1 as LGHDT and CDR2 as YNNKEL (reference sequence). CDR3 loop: CASSQEPQEKYSGNTIYF. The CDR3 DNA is TGTGCCAGCAGCCAAGAACCCCAGGAAAAATACTCTGGAAACACCATATATTTT.

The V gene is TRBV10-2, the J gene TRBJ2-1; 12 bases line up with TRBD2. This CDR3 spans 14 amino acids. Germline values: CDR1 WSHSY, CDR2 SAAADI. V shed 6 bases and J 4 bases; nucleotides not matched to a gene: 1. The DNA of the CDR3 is TGCGCCAGCAGGACTAGCGGGGGATACAATGAGCAGTTCTTC. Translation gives CASRTSGGYNEQFF.

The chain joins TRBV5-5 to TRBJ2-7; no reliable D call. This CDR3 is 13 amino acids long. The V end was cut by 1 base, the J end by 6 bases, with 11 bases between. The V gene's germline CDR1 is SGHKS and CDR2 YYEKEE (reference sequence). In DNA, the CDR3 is TGTGCCAGCAGCTTGTTACAGAATACCGAGCAGTACGTC. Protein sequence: CASSLLQNTEQYV.

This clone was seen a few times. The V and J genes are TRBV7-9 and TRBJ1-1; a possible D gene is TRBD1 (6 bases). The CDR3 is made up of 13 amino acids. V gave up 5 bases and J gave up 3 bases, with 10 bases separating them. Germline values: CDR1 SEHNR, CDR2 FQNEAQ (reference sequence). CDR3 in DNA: TGTGCCAGCAGCCATAACAGGGACACTGAAGCTTTCTTT. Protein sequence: CASSHNRDTEAFF.

CDR3 sequence reads: CASSQDHLSDWVYF. DNA for the CDR3: TGTGCCAGCAGCCAAGATCATTTATCGGACTGGGTGTACTTC. V gene TRBV3-1 (or the pseudogene TRBV3-2) combines with J gene TRBJ2-5, with D perhaps TRBD2 (5 bases). The CDR3 covers 14 residues. Germline CDR1 LGHDT, CDR2 YNNKEL (reference sequence). V was pared by 0 bases and J by 13 bases, with 18 bases between.